The rows below give T cell receptor beta chains drawn from one sample of a study of blood T cell repertoires in COVID-19. The protocol was immunoSEQ multiplex PCR, while the TCRdb copy is restricted to in-frame clones and leaves out a portion. The data hold 250,000 to 300,000 clones, with 83% observed a single time. Sequenced input: peripheral blood. The receptors stem from an elderly man with acute or convalescent COVID-19. CDR3s include the opening cysteine and the closing phenylalanine or tryptophan. The order of the fields is V gene, D gene, J gene, clone size, CDR3 DNA, CDR3 protein. The D gene is left open where the match is weak. The listing skips clone size in some rows; elsewhere it reads once, few, many or a size class.

TRBV4-1	TRBD1	TRBJ1-6	.	TGCGCCAGCAGCCAAGTAGAGGGGACAGCCTCACCCCTCCACTTT	CASSQVEGTASPLHF
TRBV6-5	.	TRBJ2-2	once	TGTGCCAGCAGACGGTACACCGGGGAGCTGTTTTTT	CASRRYTGELFF
TRBV6-5	TRBD1	TRBJ2-3	once	TGTGCCAGCAGGGAGACAGGGTTTGGCACAGATACGCAGTATTTT	CASRETGFGTDTQYF
TRBV5-4	.	TRBJ2-1	few	TGTGCCAGCAGCTTGTCAGTAGGAGAATACAATGAGCAGTTCTTC	CASSLSVGEYNEQFF
TRBV6-2/TRBV6-3	.	TRBJ1-1	.	TGTGCCAGCAGTTATTTACCTTCGGGGAAGCCCGAAGCTTTCTTT	CASSYLPSGKPEAFF
TRBV6-5	.	TRBJ2-5	.	TGTGCCAGCAGTTACTTGGGGGGAAAGACCCAGTACTTC	CASSYLGGKTQYF
TRBV28	TRBD1	TRBJ1-2	once	TGTGCCAGCAGTTTTGGACAGGTCATAACTAACTATGGCTACACCTTC	CASSFGQVITNYGYTF
TRBV7-9	.	TRBJ1-2	few	TGTGCCAGCAGTCTAGACTTTGACTATGGCTACACCTTC	CASSLDFDYGYTF
TRBV5-1	TRBD1	TRBJ2-3	.	TGCGCCAGCAGCCCGGGACAGGGGTCATTCAGCACAGATACGCAGTATTTT	CASSPGQGSFSTDTQYF
TRBV5-4	.	TRBJ2-1	.	TGTGCCAGCAGCTTGACGTACAGAAATAATGAGCAGTTCTTC	CASSLTYRNNEQFF
TRBV10-3	TRBD2	TRBJ2-1	.	TGTGCCATGGGGCGGGAGGCCCTTTCCTACAATGAGCAGTTCTTC	CAMGREALSYNEQFF
TRBV6-1	.	TRBJ1-1	.	TGTGCCAGCAGTGAAGGGTCTTCAGGGAACACTGAAGCTTTCTTT	CASSEGSSGNTEAFF
TRBV19	TRBD1	TRBJ2-7	once	TGTGCCAGTAGTACCCGGGACAGGGGAAATGAGCAGTACTTC	CASSTRDRGNEQYF
TRBV7-3	.	TRBJ2-1	once	TGTGCCAGCAGCTTAAGTGGCAGAAACAATGAGCAGTTCTTC	CASSLSGRNNEQFF
TRBV6-5	TRBD2	TRBJ2-5	.	TGTGCCAGCAGTTGGCCCGCCGGGGGGTCGGAGACCCAGTACTTC	CASSWPAGGSETQYF
TRBV7-6	.	TRBJ2-7	.	TGTGCCAGCAGCTTAGCTGCGGGACGGGCCTACGAGCAGTACTTC	CASSLAAGRAYEQYF
TRBV6-1	.	TRBJ2-7	.	TGTGCCAGCAGTGAAGCTTATCTAGGTTACGAGCAGTACTTC	CASSEAYLGYEQYF
TRBV19	TRBD2	TRBJ2-5	.	TGTGCCAGTAGTACCTTAACTAGCGGGAGTTTCCAAGAGACCCAGTACTTC	CASSTLTSGSFQETQYF
TRBV4-1	.	TRBJ2-1	.	TGCGCCAGCATGAGGACCCCTGCGGGCCCCAATGAGCAGTTCTTC	CASMRTPAGPNEQFF
TRBV5-1	.	TRBJ2-1	.	TGCGCCAGCAGCTCCAGGACATTCCCCAACTCCTACAATGAGCAGTTCTTC	CASSSRTFPNSYNEQFF
TRBV14	TRBD2	TRBJ2-3	.	TGTGCCAGCAGCAGAGGTGGACTAGCGGACACAGATACGCAGTATTTT	CASSRGGLADTDTQYF
TRBV7-2	.	TRBJ2-7	.	TGTGCCAGCAGCTTAGGGGGCCAGCAATTCTACGAGCAGTACTTC	CASSLGGQQFYEQYF
TRBV7-6	.	TRBJ1-5	.	TGTGCCAGCAAGACGGCAGGGTTCAATCAGCCCCAGCATTTT	CASKTAGFNQPQHF
TRBV5-6	TRBD1	TRBJ1-1	.	TGTGCCAGCAGCCCATACCCTGGACAGGGTGCTGAAGCTTTCTTT	CASSPYPGQGAEAFF
TRBV19	TRBD2	TRBJ2-7	.	TGTGCCAGTAGTACAAATGGACTAGCGGGAGGGATTTCCTACGAGCAGTACTTC	CASSTNGLAGGISYEQYF
TRBV28	TRBD1	TRBJ1-2	.	TGTGCCAGCAGTTCCGAGACAGGGGACGGCTATGGCTACACCTTC	CASSSETGDGYGYTF
TRBV2	TRBD2	TRBJ2-1	.	TGTGCCAGCAGAAGTACGGGACTAGCGGAAGAGAGCTCCTACAATGAGCAGTTCTTC	CASRSTGLAEESSYNEQFF
TRBV10-3	.	TRBJ2-1	.	TGTGCCATCAGTGAGTCCGTGACTTACCAGAATGAGCAGTTCTTC	CAISESVTYQNEQFF
TRBV4-2	TRBD1	TRBJ2-7	.	TGTGCCAGCAGCCAAGAAGGGAGGACAGGGACCGAGCAGTACTTC	CASSQEGRTGTEQYF
TRBV6-2/TRBV6-3	.	TRBJ2-7	.	TGTGCCAGCAGTTACCCTACAGGGCGAACATCCTACGAGCAGTACTTC	CASSYPTGRTSYEQYF
TRBV29-1	TRBD1	TRBJ1-1	.	TGCAGCGTTGAAGATGGGGACAGGGAAGGGAATGGGACTGAAGCTTTCTTT	CSVEDGDREGNGTEAFF
TRBV24-1	TRBD2	TRBJ2-3	.	TGTGCCACCAGTGATTCTCTAGCGGGGGACACAGATACGCAGTATTTT	CATSDSLAGDTDTQYF
TRBV5-1	TRBD1	TRBJ1-1	.	TGCGCCAGCAGCGCACAGGGGTCGAACACTGAAGCTTTCTTT	CASSAQGSNTEAFF
TRBV4-1	TRBD1	TRBJ2-7	.	TGCGCCAGCAGCCAACCGGACAGGGGGCTCTACGAGCAGTACTTC	CASSQPDRGLYEQYF
TRBV20-1	.	TRBJ1-1	.	TGCAGTGCTAGCGGGAACACTGAAGCTTTCTTT	CSASGNTEAFF
TRBV9	.	TRBJ2-5	.	TGTGCCAGCAGCGTAGGCACTCCCCCAGAGACCCAGTACTTC	CASSVGTPPETQYF
TRBV5-1	.	TRBJ2-7	.	TGCGCCAGCAGCTTGGACATGTACTACGAGCAGTACTTC	CASSLDMYYEQYF
TRBV27	TRBD2	TRBJ2-1	.	TGTGCCAGCAGCAATACGGGAGGAGGATCCTACAATGAGCAGTTCTTC	CASSNTGGGSYNEQFF
TRBV6-1	.	TRBJ1-6	.	TGTGCCAGCAGTGAATTTCTTCGCAGCTCCTATAATTCACCCCTCCACTTT	CASSEFLRSSYNSPLHF
TRBV11-2	TRBD2	TRBJ2-1	.	TGTGCCAGCAGTGCCGGTCTTATAGCGGGGGGGCGTTTAGAGCAGTTCTTC	CASSAGLIAGGRLEQFF
TRBV7-9	TRBD1	TRBJ1-6	.	TGTGCCAGCAGCTTAGATGGACAGGGGAATTCACCCCTCCACTTT	CASSLDGQGNSPLHF
TRBV5-8	.	TRBJ1-4	.	TGTGCCAGCAGCTTGGGGCCTCGTTTGGAAAAACTGTTTTTT	CASSLGPRLEKLFF
TRBV7-2	.	TRBJ2-1	.	TGTGCCAGCAGCTTAGGGCGGTGGGAGACCCGTAACAATGAGCAGTTCTTC	CASSLGRWETRNNEQFF
TRBV19	.	TRBJ1-3	.	TGTGCCAGTAGCGTCGGCCGGGAAAACACCATATATTTT	CASSVGRENTIYF
TRBV7-3	TRBD1	TRBJ2-7	.	TGTGCCAGCAGCGGCAAGGTGGGACAGAACTACGAGCAGTACTTC	CASSGKVGQNYEQYF
TRBV19	TRBD1	TRBJ1-2	.	TGTGCCAGCAGACGCCTGGGACAGGCGAACTATGGCTACACCTTC	CASRRLGQANYGYTF
TRBV18	TRBD1	TRBJ1-4	.	TGTGCCAGCTCACCGGGACAGCTTAATGAAAAACTGTTTTTT	CASSPGQLNEKLFF
TRBV3-1/TRBV3-2	TRBD1	TRBJ1-1	.	TGTGCCAGCAGCCAACAAGGGGGCGGCACTGAAGCTTTCTTT	CASSQQGGGTEAFF
TRBV21-1	.	TRBJ2-1	few	TGTGCCAGCTCGCCGGGAGGTGAGCAGTTCTTC	CASSPGGEQFF
TRBV3-1/TRBV3-2	.	TRBJ2-1	.	TGTGCCAGCAGCCAAACGGTCACTAACAATGAGCAGTTCTTC	CASSQTVTNNEQFF